Here is one TCR beta chain with its context. Antigen: not known. These data originate in a study of T cell responses to AZD1222 COVID-19 vaccine. The ends lost 1 base at V and 5 bases at J; junction bases unmatched: 13. The germline V gene encodes CDR1 LGHNA and CDR2 YNFKEQ. The CDR3 covers 17 residues. Study-wide results and caveats: Two AZD1222 administrations were followed by greater Spike-specific TCR breadth and depth. Unmutated regions of variants are reportedly targeted by nearly half of spike-specific TCRs. Only a handful of individuals given AZD1222 were seropositive at baseline.

Method: immunoSEQ multiplex PCR; TCRdb's copy keeps in-frame clones and lacks some. Found here are about 150,000 clones, approximately 90% of them singletons; the top ten hold around 1.9%. This material consisted of peripheral blood, taken on day 0 of AZD1222 vaccination. The source of this sequence is an adult in good health. The chain joins TRBV4-2 to TRBJ1-2, with 7 bases fitting TRBD1. The CDR3 coding sequence is TGTGCCAGCAGCCAAGTAGGGATCGACAGGGAAGTTTATGGCTACACCTTC. Encoded protein: CASSQVGIDREVYGYTF.